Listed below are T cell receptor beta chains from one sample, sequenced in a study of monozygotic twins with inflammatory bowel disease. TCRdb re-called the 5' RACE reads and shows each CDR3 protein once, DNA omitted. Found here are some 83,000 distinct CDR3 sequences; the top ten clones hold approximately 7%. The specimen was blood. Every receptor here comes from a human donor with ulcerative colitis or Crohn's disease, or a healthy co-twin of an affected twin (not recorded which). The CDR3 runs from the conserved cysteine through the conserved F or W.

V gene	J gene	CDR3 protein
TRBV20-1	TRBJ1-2	CSATPGGYGYTF
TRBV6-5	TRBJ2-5	CASSYSGSRETQYF
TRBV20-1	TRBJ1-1	CSARAPPVTEAFF
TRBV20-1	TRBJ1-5	CSARVGANQPQHF
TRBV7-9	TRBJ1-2	CASSLEITGGVGGYTF
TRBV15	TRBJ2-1	CATSRGGGLLNEQFF
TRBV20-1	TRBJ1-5	CSARRDSTRNNQPQHF
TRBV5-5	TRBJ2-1	CASSLWGNEQFF
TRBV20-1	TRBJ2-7	CSANRDYEQYF
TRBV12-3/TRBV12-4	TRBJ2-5	CASSLEGGETQYF
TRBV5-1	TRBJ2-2	CASSPFLRANTGELFF
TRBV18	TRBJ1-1	CASSRDRGPVRNTEAFF
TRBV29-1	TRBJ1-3	CSVVSGNTIYF
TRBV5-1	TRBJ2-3	CASSLVGGTFDTQYF
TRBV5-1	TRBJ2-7	CASSLGGRSYEQYF
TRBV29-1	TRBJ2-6	CSIRQPQGANVLTF
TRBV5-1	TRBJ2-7	CASSFLVGFGDEQYF
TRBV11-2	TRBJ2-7	CASSPTSGSRRYF
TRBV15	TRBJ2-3	CAISRRTADTQYF
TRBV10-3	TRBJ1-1	CAIRARPMNTEAFF
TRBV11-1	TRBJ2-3	CASSLGAATDTQYF
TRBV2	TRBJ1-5	CASRMDRAPYQPQHF